A single sample is the source of the 31 T cell receptor beta chains below, sequenced in a study of ipilimumab plus nivolumab after autologous stem cell transplantation. Clones were sequenced by immunoSEQ multiplex PCR, and TCRdb holds only the in-frame ones, with some missing. Among 3,100 or so clones listed, roughly 84% were seen once. The specimen comprised PBMCs, sampled in a trial of ipilimumab plus nivolumab as post-transplant consolidation. The receptor set was obtained from a male donor with multiple myeloma.

The chain has TRBV29-1 and TRBJ1-5; D gene uncertain. The CDR3 totals 12 residues. The germline CDR1 and CDR2 sequences are SQVTM and ANQGSEA. Trimming took 4 bases from V and 8 from J, leaving 12 bases between them. CDR3 in DNA: TGCAGCGTTGGCGACGCGGCGGAGCCCCAGCATTTT. It translates to CSVGDAAEPQHF. The variable domain in full, completed from reference TRBV29-1 and TRBJ1-5, reads SAVISQKPSRDICQRGTSLTIQCQVDSQVTMMFWYRQQPGQSLTLIATANQGSEATYESGFVIDKFPISRPNLTFSTLTVSNMSPEDSSIYLCSVGDAAEPQHFGDGTRLSIL.

The rearrangement links TRBV6-1 to TRBJ1-3, with TRBD1 matching 7 bases. CDR3 length: 14 amino acids. J lost 0 bases, V lost 6 bases, and 2 bases had no gene match. Germline V gene sequence: CDR1 MNHNS, CDR2 SASEGT. The CDR3 is CASSRDSSGNTIYF. CDR3 sequence (DNA): TGTGCCAGCAGCCGGGACAGCTCTGGAAACACCATATATTTT.

This chain uses TRBV15 with TRBJ1-5; no clear D gene. The V gene lost 5 bases and the J gene lost 3 bases, with 8 bases spanning the gap. The length of the CDR3 is 13 residues. CDR1 is LNHNV, CDR2 YYDKDF, per germline (reference sequence). This CDR3 is CATSDKYNQPQHF. Here the CDR3 DNA reads TGTGCCACCAGCGACAAATACAATCAGCCCCAGCATTTT.

This chain uses TRBV20-1 with TRBJ1-1, with unresolved D. This CDR3 contains 8 residues. Trimming left V 3 bases short and J 8 bases short, with 1 base between. CDR1 and CDR2 from the germline V gene are DFQATT and SNEGSKA (reference sequence). The DNA of the CDR3 is TGCAGTGCTAGGGAAGCTTTCTTT. Translated, it gives CSAREAFF.

V gene TRBV5-1 combines with J gene TRBJ2-1, with D perhaps TRBD2 (5 bases). The CDR3 length is 13 residues. CDR1 is SGHRS and CDR2 is YFSETQ in the germline V gene. Trimming left V 4 bases short and J 9 bases short, with 14 bases between. The CDR3 sequence: CASSAQDWAEQFF. In DNA form, the CDR3 reads TGCGCCAGCAGCGCCCAGGACTGGGCTGAGCAGTTCTTC.

V gene TRBV27 combines with J gene TRBJ2-1; 9 nucleotides agree with TRBD2. The germline gives CDR1 MNHEY, CDR2 SMNVEV (reference sequence). This CDR3 is built from 15 residues. V trimming: 8 bases; J trimming: 7 bases; junction bases outside the gene matches: 12. CDR3 DNA sequence: TGTGCCAGCTCAGTTTACGCGCGGGGGGGAAATGAGCAGTTCTTC. Its translation is CASSVYARGGNEQFF.

V is TRBV20-1 and J is TRBJ1-4; D not certain. The CDR3 covers 11 residues. CDR1 DFQATT and CDR2 SNEGSKA come from the germline V gene (reference sequence). Trimming cost V 2 bases and J 8 bases, with 6 bases left between them. The CDR3 region is CSARWVEKLFF. CDR3 in DNA: TGCAGTGCTAGATGGGTGGAAAAACTGTTTTTT.

The J gene is TRBJ2-7, the V gene TRBV4-1; D ambiguous. The CDR3 spans 16 residues. The V and J ends lost 2 bases and 6 bases respectively, with 20 bases between them. The germline V gene encodes CDR1 MGHRA and CDR2 YSYEKL. The CDR3 DNA reads TGCGCCAGCAGCCAAAACGTAGATTTTCGATGGGTCGAGCAGTACTTC. This gives the protein CASSQNVDFRWVEQYF.

The chain couples TRBV7-2 to TRBJ2-1; a weak D match, TRBD2 (5 bases). CDR1 and CDR2 (germline): SGHTA, FQGNSA. This CDR3 is built from 13 residues. The V and J ends lost 8 bases and 4 bases respectively, with 12 bases between them. The CDR3 DNA is TGTGCCAGCGGGCCGAGAGGGTACAATGAGCAGTTCTTC. It specifies CASGPRGYNEQFF.

This CDR3 reads CASSLEGGRQETQYF. CDR3 in DNA: TGTGCCAGCAGCTTAGAGGGGGGGCGGCAGGAGACCCAGTACTTC. This chain uses TRBV7-9 with TRBJ2-5; a weak D match, TRBD2 (7 bases). V was shortened by 1 base and J by 5 bases, with 14 bases between the two germline ends. The germline V gene has CDR1 SEHNR and CDR2 FQNEAQ (reference sequence). The CDR3 contains 15 residues. Full variable domain (outside the CDR3, taken from reference TRBV7-9 and TRBJ2-5): DTGVSQNPRHKITKRGQNVTFRCDPISEHNRLYWYRQTLGQGPEFLTYFQNEAQLEKSRLLSDRFSAERPKGSFSTLEIQRTEQGDSAMYLCASSLEGGRQETQYFGPGTRLLVL.

This chain uses TRBV5-6 with TRBJ1-2; D is unresolved. Trimming took off 3 bases at V and 3 bases at J, with 9 bases between the two ends. CDR1 and CDR2 from the germline V gene are SGHDT and YYEEEE. This CDR3 is 13 amino acids long. This CDR3 is CASSSQAHYGYTF. CDR3 coding DNA: TGTGCCAGCAGCTCTCAGGCCCACTATGGCTACACCTTC.

V is TRBV14 and J is TRBJ2-5; 8 bases map to TRBD2. Trimming cost V 4 bases and J 6 bases; bases outside gene matches: 10. Germline V lookup: CDR1 SGHDN, CDR2 FVKESK. This CDR3 has 15 amino acids. CDR3 loop: CASSRGSSGLKTQYF. For the CDR3, the DNA is TGTGCCAGCAGCCGAGGGTCTAGCGGGTTAAAGACCCAGTACTTC. The full variable domain, rest sourced from reference TRBV14 and TRBJ2-5, is EAGVTQFPSHSVIEKGQTVTLRCDPISGHDNLYWYRRVMGKEIKFLLHFVKESKQDESGMPNNRFLAERTGGTYSTLKVQPAELEDSGVYFCASSRGSSGLKTQYFGPGTRLLVL.

The chain has TRBV11-3 and TRBJ2-7; possibly TRBD1 or TRBD2 for D (5 bases each). The CDR3 spans 12 residues. CDR1 and CDR2 (germline): SGHNT, YENEEA. V lost 5 bases and J 12 bases, leaving 17 bases between the germline ends. This CDR3 is CASSTSPGPVYF. The CDR3 DNA follows: TGTGCCAGCAGCACCAGCCCGGGACCGGTGTACTTC.

V and J are TRBV2 and TRBJ2-2; perhaps D is TRBD1 or TRBD2 (6 bases each). The CDR3 length is 13 residues. The V end lost 4 bases, the J end lost 6 bases, and 9 bases lay between the germline ends. Looked up from germline, CDR1 is SNHLY and CDR2 is FYNNEI. The chain's CDR3 is CASSVGGAGELFF. The DNA for the CDR3 is TGTGCCAGCAGTGTCGGGGGCGCCGGGGAGCTGTTTTTT.

This chain joins TRBV5-4 and TRBJ1-2, with 8 bases lining up with TRBD1. Germline V gives CDR1 SGHNT, CDR2 YYREEE (reference sequence). CDR3 size: 15 residues. Trimming cost V 3 bases and J 3 bases; bases outside gene matches: 7. The CDR3 spells CASSWSGGVDYGYTF. CDR3 DNA: TGTGCCAGCAGCTGGTCAGGGGGCGTTGACTATGGCTACACCTTC.

The chain couples TRBV30 to TRBJ1-6; TRBD1 agrees at 9 bases. V lost 5 bases and J lost 7; bases outside the gene matches: 15. This CDR3 is built from 17 residues. Germline CDR1 is GTSNPN and CDR2 is SVGIG (reference sequence). The CDR3 nucleotides are TGTGCCTGGTCTCCCCCCGGGACAGGGTTTTGGAATTCACCCCTCCACTTT. It encodes CAWSPPGTGFWNSPLHF.

The chain combines TRBV5-4 with TRBJ2-1; D not resolved. V was shortened by 7 bases and J by 1 base, with 15 bases between the two germline ends. CDR3 size: 15 residues. Germline CDR1 SGHNT, CDR2 YYREEE (reference sequence). CDR3 in amino acids: CASLSKEQSYNEQFF. CDR3 coding DNA: TGTGCCAGCTTGAGTAAGGAGCAATCCTACAATGAGCAGTTCTTC. The full variable domain, with the rest looked up from reference TRBV5-4 and TRBJ2-1, is ETGVTQSPTHLIKTRGQQVTLRCSSQSGHNTVSWYQQALGQGPQFIFQYYREEENGRGNFPPRFSGLQFPNYSSELNVNALELDDSALYLCASLSKEQSYNEQFFGPGTRLTVL.

The chain joins TRBV2 to TRBJ1-3; a possible D gene is TRBD1 (6 bases). Between the trimmed V and J ends, which lost 6 bases and 8 bases, there was a span of 20 bases. Germline loops: CDR1 SNHLY, CDR2 FYNNEI. The CDR3 is 15 amino acids. This CDR3 is CASSGTGTSLYTIYF. CDR3 DNA sequence: TGTGCCAGCAGCGGGACCGGGACATCGTTATACACCATATATTTT.

The chain employs TRBV15 and TRBJ1-1; no definite D call. The CDR3 runs 13 residues. The V end was cut by 3 bases, the J end by 11 bases, with 16 bases between. Germline-derived CDR1 and CDR2 are LNHNV and YYDKDF (reference sequence). CDR3 DNA: TGTGCCACCAGCAGCCTTTCCGGGGTCGACGCTTTCTTT. Its protein product is CATSSLSGVDAFF.

The genes are TRBV9 and TRBJ1-6; D is unclear. V was trimmed by 4 bases and J by 7 bases, leaving 15 bases between them. The CDR3 has 15 residues. Germline V lookup: CDR1 SGDLS, CDR2 YYNGEE. The CDR3 spells CASSLYRDHNSPLHF. The CDR3 DNA follows: TGTGCCAGCAGCCTCTACCGGGATCACAATTCACCCCTCCACTTT.

For the CDR3, the DNA is TGTGCCAGCAGATGGCGGACTAGCGGGGGCACAGATACGCAGTATTTT. This gives the protein CASRWRTSGGTDTQYF. This chain links TRBV2 with TRBJ2-3, with 12 bases that match TRBD2. CDR1 and CDR2 (germline): SNHLY, FYNNEI. V lost 6 bases to trimming and J lost 1 base; unmatched junction nucleotides: 5. The CDR3 sequence is 16 residues long.

This clone was found once. This chain connects TRBV4-2 to TRBJ2-2; D is unclear. Per the germline V gene, CDR1 is LGHNA and CDR2 is YNFKEQ. This CDR3 region has 15 residues. The V end lost 6 bases, the J end lost 5 bases, and 16 bases lay between the germline ends. The CDR3 loop is CASRSPMSPTGELFF. Here the CDR3 DNA reads TGTGCCAGCAGATCCCCCATGTCCCCAACCGGGGAGCTGTTTTTT.

The chain joins TRBV11-2 to TRBJ1-3; no clear D gene. Germline V gives CDR1 SGHAT, CDR2 FQNNGV. This CDR3 region has 18 residues. Trimming removed 1 base from V and 3 bases from J, with 19 bases in between. DNA of the CDR3: TGTGCCAGCAGCTTAGGGCATTCTCGACTGTTAGATGGAAACACCATATATTTT. It encodes CASSLGHSRLLDGNTIYF.

This clone has more than one count but fewer than ten. The chain carries TRBV4-1 and TRBJ2-7, with 10 bases that match TRBD2. The CDR3 covers 15 residues. CDR1 is MGHRA and CDR2 is YSYEKL in the germline V gene. V trimming: 2 bases; J trimming: 3 bases; junction bases outside the gene matches: 4. CDR3 residues: CASSQMLAGDYEQYF. In DNA form, the CDR3 reads TGCGCCAGCAGCCAAATGCTAGCGGGAGACTACGAGCAGTACTTC.

The rearrangement links TRBV27 to TRBJ1-4; 10 nucleotides agree with TRBD1. CDR1 and CDR2 (germline): MNHEY, SMNVEV (reference sequence). V shed 8 bases, J shed 8 bases, and the junction held 5 bases outside the gene matches. The CDR3 has 13 amino acids. The DNA for the CDR3 is TGTGCCAGCCGACAGGGGGCTAGGGAAAAACTGTTTTTT. This translates into CASRQGAREKLFF.

This chain connects TRBV4-2 to TRBJ2-7; 13 bases align to TRBD2. V was clipped by 4 bases and J by 4 bases; unmatched bases: 10. CDR1 and CDR2 (germline): LGHNA, YNFKEQ. The CDR3 sequence is 17 residues long. In DNA form, the CDR3 reads TGTGCCAGCAGCCCAAGACTGGGACTAGCGGGGCTATACGAGCAGTACTTC. Amino acids: CASSPRLGLAGLYEQYF.

The chain employs TRBV10-3 and TRBJ2-2; D not certain. Trimming took 6 bases from V and 2 from J, leaving 7 bases between them. The CDR3 has 13 residues. Germline CDR1 is ENHRY and CDR2 is SYGVKD. CDR3 sequence: CAIRGTNTGELFF. In nucleotides, the CDR3 is TGTGCCATCAGAGGTACCAACACCGGGGAGCTGTTTTTT.

This clone was seen just once. V gene TRBV13 combines with J gene TRBJ1-1; 9 bases are a match to TRBD1. The CDR3 loop spans 15 amino acids. V was clipped by 0 bases and J by 3 bases; unmatched bases: 2. Per the germline V gene, CDR1 is PRHDT and CDR2 is FYEKMQ (reference sequence). CDR3 region: CASSLGGQGYTEAFF. The DNA for the CDR3 is TGTGCCAGCAGCTTAGGGGGACAGGGCTACACTGAAGCTTTCTTT.

This clone was recorded once. This chain links TRBV19 with TRBJ1-5; 9 positions agree with TRBD1. After removal of 5 bases from V and 3 bases from J, the junction contained 20 bases not matched to a gene. The germline V gene encodes CDR1 LNHDA and CDR2 SQIVND (reference sequence). The CDR3 spans 20 residues. CDR3 nucleotides: TGTGCCAGTAGTCCACCAACCGGGACAGGGACGTCCAAGAACAATCAGCCCCAGCATTTT. This translates into CASSPPTGTGTSKNNQPQHF. Using reference TRBV19 and TRBJ1-5 for the parts outside the CDR3, the full variable domain is DGGITQSPKYLFRKEGQNVTLSCEQNLNHDAMYWYRQDPGQGLRLIYYSQIVNDFQKGDIAEGYSVSREKKESFPLTVTSAQKNPTAFYLCASSPPTGTGTSKNNQPQHFGDGTRLSIL.

CDR3 amino acids: CASSLQEGRELFF. In nucleotides, the CDR3 is TGTGCCAGCAGCTTACAGGAGGGAAGGGAGCTGTTTTTT. The rearrangement links TRBV7-2 to TRBJ2-2; D is possibly TRBD2 (6 bases). CDR3 length: 13 residues. Germline-derived CDR1 and CDR2 are SGHTA and FQGNSA. Between the trimmed V and J ends, which lost 2 bases and 9 bases, there was a span of 10 bases.

This clone has just a few counts. The V and J genes are TRBV19 and TRBJ1-1; D perhaps matches TRBD1 (5 bases). The CDR3 extends over 15 amino acids. Trimming stripped 5 bases from V and 4 bases from J, with 17 bases between. The germline CDR1 and CDR2 sequences are LNHDA and SQIVND (reference sequence). Here the CDR3 reads CASSPSGGWGTEAFF. The CDR3 DNA reads as TGTGCCAGTAGTCCCTCGGGGGGTTGGGGCACTGAAGCTTTCTTT.